The 22 T cell receptor beta chains listed next were all sequenced from one sample in a study of long-term antiretroviral therapy in people with HIV. Running of the v3.0 immunoSEQ assay took place at survey level. Generated by immunoSEQ multiplex PCR, the TCRdb table keeps only in-frame clones and is missing some. Of around 32,000 clones in the sample, just under 90% were seen once. The sample here was unsorted PBMCs, taken 3.2 years before starting antiretroviral therapy. These receptors came from a middle-aged man with HIV.

The V and J genes are TRBV27 and TRBJ2-7, with D perhaps matching TRBD1 (5 bases). CDR3 length: 15 amino acids. Trimming stripped 6 bases from V and 0 bases from J, with 15 bases between. CDR1 is MNHEY and CDR2 is SMNVEV in the germline V gene (reference sequence). The DNA of the CDR3 is TGTGCCAGCAGCGCTCCCCATAGGGGCTCCTACGAGCAGTACTTC. Translated, it gives CASSAPHRGSYEQYF.

The J gene is TRBJ1-6, the V gene TRBV7-2; D not resolved. The germline V and J ends were trimmed by 7 bases and 6 bases, with 19 bases remaining between them. Germline CDR1 is SGHTA and CDR2 is FQGNSA. This CDR3 contains 16 residues. Here the CDR3 DNA reads TGTGCCAGCACCGAGGCGGCGATAACTCCTAATTCACCCCTCCACTTT. Amino acids: CASTEAAITPNSPLHF.

This chain uses TRBV14 with TRBJ2-3; 13 bases line up with TRBD2. The germline V gene encodes CDR1 SGHDN and CDR2 FVKESK. V lost 4 bases, J lost 3 bases, and 7 bases stayed unmatched. The CDR3 has 17 amino acids. The CDR3 nucleotides read TGTGCCAGCAGCCGCAGACTAGCGGGGGGCCTAACAGATACGCAGTATTTT. It encodes CASSRRLAGGLTDTQYF.

This sequence joins TRBV2 and TRBJ2-5; D perhaps matches TRBD1 (6 bases). The germline V and J ends were trimmed by 4 bases and 2 bases, with 11 bases remaining between them. Germline CDR1 and CDR2: SNHLY and FYNNEI. The CDR3 runs to 14 residues. The chain's CDR3 is CASSVLDSQETQYF. The CDR3 coding sequence is TGTGCCAGCAGTGTTCTGGACAGTCAAGAGACCCAGTACTTC.

This chain links TRBV5-4 with TRBJ1-1, with 7 bases fitting TRBD1. The CDR3 has 14 amino acids. Germline V lookup: CDR1 SGHNT, CDR2 YYREEE (reference sequence). V was pared by 4 bases and J by 9 bases, with 12 bases of the junction left unmatched. CDR3 nucleotides: TGTGCCAGCAGCGGACGGGACAGCGTTATCCAAGCTTTCTTT. It specifies CASSGRDSVIQAFF.

The genes are TRBV5-1 and TRBJ2-3; TRBD1 agrees at 11 bases. V lost 1 base and J lost 3; bases outside the gene matches: 4. The germline V gene has CDR1 SGHRS and CDR2 YFSETQ. The CDR3 totals 16 residues. This CDR3 reads CASSLLGQGGTDTQYF. CDR3 bases: TGCGCCAGCAGCTTGTTGGGACAGGGGGGGACAGATACGCAGTATTTT.

V gene TRBV4-2 combines with J gene TRBJ1-5; no clear D. V lost 0 bases to trimming and J lost 1 base, with 10 bases between them. In germline, CDR1 is LGHNA, CDR2 YNFKEQ. The CDR3 extends over 16 amino acids. The CDR3 DNA sequence: TGTGCCAGCAGCCAAGAAGGGAGTTGGAGCAATCAGCCCCAGCATTTT. Protein product: CASSQEGSWSNQPQHF.

The chain combines TRBV7-3 with TRBJ2-7, with TRBD2 as a possible D gene (5 bases). The CDR3 length is 15 residues. Deletions cut 5 bases from V and 6 bases from J, with 20 bases between. CDR1 is SGHTA, CDR2 FQGTGA, per germline. The DNA of the CDR3 is TGTGCCAGCAGCCCGCCAGGAGCGGCTAAAGGCGAGCAGTACTTC. Encoded protein: CASSPPGAAKGEQYF.

The genes are TRBV7-3 and TRBJ1-1; D ambiguous. The germline gives CDR1 SGHTA, CDR2 FQGTGA. The CDR3 is made up of 13 amino acids. V gave up 2 bases and J gave up 4 bases, with 8 bases separating them. In nucleotides, the CDR3 is TGTGCCAGCAGCTTACAATTGAGCACTGAAGCTTTCTTT. Translation gives CASSLQLSTEAFF.

V and J are TRBV7-2 and TRBJ2-7; D gene uncertain. The CDR3 totals 15 residues. The V end lost 1 base, the J end lost 2 bases, and 12 bases lay between the germline ends. The V gene's germline CDR1 is SGHTA and CDR2 FQGNSA. The CDR3 DNA sequence: TGTGCCAGCAGCTTAGGATCAGCCATGACCTACGAGCAGTACTTC. This sequence encodes CASSLGSAMTYEQYF. The variable domain in full, with the rest retrieved from reference TRBV7-2 and TRBJ2-7, is GAGVSQSPSNKVTEKGKDVELRCDPISGHTALYWYRQSLGQGLEFLIYFQGNSAPDKSGLPSDRFSAERTGGSVSTLTIQRTQQEDSAVYLCASSLGSAMTYEQYFGPGTRLTVT.

The V gene is TRBV27, the J gene TRBJ2-3; D remains unclear. Trimming shortened V by 3 bases and J by 2 bases, and 6 bases separated the two germline ends. The CDR3 extends over 13 amino acids. Germline V gene sequence: CDR1 MNHEY, CDR2 SMNVEV (reference sequence). The CDR3 here is CASSLKVTDTQYF. In DNA, the CDR3 is TGTGCCAGCAGTTTGAAGGTCACAGATACGCAGTATTTT.

V is TRBV5-6 and J is TRBJ1-2, with D possibly matching TRBD1 (6 bases). This CDR3 contains 12 residues. The V end was cut by 1 base, the J end by 7 bases, with 8 bases between. Germline V gene lookup returns CDR1 SGHDT and CDR2 YYEEEE. CDR3 amino acids: CASSLKGGGYTF. CDR3 nucleotides: TGTGCCAGCAGCTTGAAAGGGGGTGGCTACACCTTC.

The rearrangement uses TRBV11-2 and TRBJ2-7, with 8 bases fitting TRBD2. The CDR3 extends over 16 amino acids. Looked up from germline, CDR1 is SGHAT and CDR2 is FQNNGV. V dropped 1 base and J dropped 3; count of bases not matched to a gene: 8. The CDR3 sequence: CASSLGLAGSGYEQYF. CDR3 in DNA: TGTGCCAGCAGCTTAGGGTTAGCGGGAAGTGGCTACGAGCAGTACTTC.

The gene calls are TRBV5-1 and TRBJ1-3, with D uncertain. The V gene lost 4 bases and the J gene lost 0 bases, with 8 bases spanning the gap. The CDR3 is 14 residues long. Germline V CDR1 and CDR2: SGHRS, YFSETQ. The CDR3 loop reads CASSIEDSGNTIYF. DNA of the CDR3: TGCGCCAGCAGCATTGAAGACTCTGGAAACACCATATATTTT.

The J gene is TRBJ1-5, the V gene TRBV18; 9 bases align to TRBD1. V was pared by 3 bases and J by 4 bases, with 4 bases of the junction left unmatched. This CDR3 is built from 15 residues. Germline V gene data show CDR1 as KGHSH and CDR2 as LQKENI. The DNA for the CDR3 is TGTGCCAGCTCACCGGACAGGGGCGGGAATCAGCCCCAGCATTTT. This codes for CASSPDRGGNQPQHF.

This clone was observed a handful of times. The J gene is TRBJ1-2, the V gene TRBV28; no clear D gene. Germline loops: CDR1 MDHEN, CDR2 SYDVKM. V lost 8 bases and J lost 4, with 14 bases in between. This CDR3 has 13 amino acids. The CDR3 is CASVEGGLYGYTF. The CDR3 DNA is TGTGCCAGCGTAGAGGGAGGTCTCTATGGCTACACCTTC.

This chain links TRBV5-1 with TRBJ2-3; 10 bases agree with TRBD2. J lost 5 bases, V lost 0 bases, and 6 bases had no gene match. This CDR3 is 16 amino acids long. Looked up from germline, CDR1 is SGHRS and CDR2 is YFSETQ. Written as DNA, the CDR3 is TGCGCCAGCAGCTTGGCGTCTAGCGGGAGTGTAGATACGCAGTATTTT. This sequence encodes CASSLASSGSVDTQYF. The full variable domain, its missing parts supplied by reference TRBV5-1 and TRBJ2-3, is KAGVTQTPRYLIKTRGQQVTLSCSPISGHRSVSWYQQTPGQGLQFLFEYFSETQRNKGNFPGRFSGRQFSNSRSEMNVSTLELGDSALYLCASSLASSGSVDTQYFGPGTRLTVL.

CDR3 loop: CAISVGDRAHTEAFF. Here the CDR3 DNA reads TGTGCCATCAGTGTCGGGGACAGGGCCCACACTGAAGCTTTCTTT. The chain links TRBV10-3 to TRBJ1-1; 9 nucleotides match TRBD1. The CDR3 is 15 amino acids. V dropped 4 bases and J dropped 3; count of bases not matched to a gene: 6. Germline V CDR1 and CDR2: ENHRY, SYGVKD.

This clone appeared a single time. The chain employs TRBV5-1 and TRBJ1-2, with D uncertain. Trimming removed 2 bases at V and 3 bases at J, with 14 bases between. The V gene's germline CDR1 is SGHRS and CDR2 YFSETQ. The CDR3 is 15 amino acids. CDR3 sequence reads: CASSLEAGLYYGYTF. The CDR3 DNA follows: TGCGCCAGCAGCTTAGAGGCTGGGTTATACTATGGCTACACCTTC.

This clone was observed once. This chain connects TRBV5-1 to TRBJ1-1, with unresolved D. Per germline, CDR1 SGHRS and CDR2 YFSETQ. The CDR3 runs 16 residues. Trimming removed 5 bases from V and 6 bases from J, with 23 bases in between. The CDR3 DNA reads as TGCGCCAGCAGGTCGGATGTGCACAGATTTTCGGCTGAAGCTTTCTTT. Protein sequence: CASRSDVHRFSAEAFF.

Comments on this clone: This is likely a read error, given that the CDR3 carries no conserved phenylalanine or tryptophan at its end. The gene calls are TRBV30 and TRBJ1-5; 7 nucleotides align to TRBD1. V lost 3 bases, J lost 3 bases, and 5 bases stayed unmatched. This CDR3 region has 14 residues. CDR1 is GTSNPN, CDR2 SVGIG, per germline (reference sequence). The CDR3 reads CAWRAGQFNQPQHC. The CDR3 DNA follows: TGTGCCTGGAGGGCGGGACAGTTCAATCAGCCCCAGCATTGT.

The V and J genes are TRBV19 and TRBJ2-2; D remains unclear. The germline V gene has CDR1 LNHDA and CDR2 SQIVND (reference sequence). The V end lost 5 bases, the J end lost 0 bases, and 7 bases lay between the germline ends. This CDR3 is built from 14 residues. The CDR3 DNA is TGTGCCAGTAGTTTTGACTCGAACACCGGGGAGCTGTTTTTT. The encoded protein is CASSFDSNTGELFF.